The entry that follows covers one T cell receptor beta chain sequence. The antigen remains undetermined. This sample is part of a study of Ad26.COV2.S vaccination and SARS-CoV-2 variants. The table came from immunoSEQ multiplex PCR; TCRdb's copy has only in-frame clones and leaves some out. The table shows around 100,000 clones, with under 90% occurring only once. The CDR3 extends over 12 amino acids. Germline-derived CDR1 and CDR2 are SQVTM and ANQGSEA. Study-level points and caveats: It was vaccine recipients, not placebo recipients, who had the higher spike-specific TCR breadth.

The J gene is TRBJ1-1, the V gene TRBV29-1; D not certain. This clonotype was sampled from a human donor who had recovered from COVID-19. Sample: peripheral blood, taken after recovery from COVID-19. The CDR3 bases are TGCAGTGCCCTGCGAGGTAACACTGAAGCTTTCTTT. Protein: CSALRGNTEAFF.